This TCR beta chain was documented in a study of shared T cell receptors in the human thymus. Generated by immunoSEQ multiplex PCR, the TCRdb table keeps only in-frame clones and is missing some. Here the sample spans roughly 700,000 clones, 70% to 90% being singletons. The CDR3 spans 15 residues. The germline CDR1 and CDR2 sequences are MNHEY and SMNVEV (reference sequence). The V and J ends lost 7 bases and 5 bases, in that order; junction bases with no gene match: 14. These records were also assigned to another study, of human thymus T cells. That publication notes: Corrective cardiac surgery supplied the resected thymus tissue. There appeared to be biased usage of V and J genes in thymic and blood repertoires. Related reports documented highly overlapping thymic repertoires among unrelated individuals.

The V and J genes are TRBV27 and TRBJ2-7, with 7 bases lining up with TRBD2. Sample: thymocytes. The clonotype originates from a boy under three years old with a congenital heart defect. CDR3 sequence (DNA): TGTGCCAGCAAATTGTGCAGGGAGGGTCCCGACGAGCAGTACTTC. This gives the protein CASKLCREGPDEQYF.